This TCR beta chain stems from a study of T cells in Graves' hyperthyroidism and ophthalmopathy. The investigators amplified TCR beta CDR3 regions from RNA transcripts. RT-PCR in the first round (using the HTBI primer set) targeted the TCR CDR3. One entry per CDR3 protein results from TCRdb running MiXCR on the multiplex PCR reads. The sample yields some 800,000 distinct CDR3 sequences, roughly 40% seen once. This clonotype was observed at least ten times. The TCR sequence derives from a man aged 18 to 30 with Graves' hyperthyroidism. The sample taken for sequencing was blood.

The CDR3 sequence is CSVIGPNYEQYF. For the CDR3, the DNA is TGCAGCGTTATCGGGCCAAACTACGAGCAGTACTTC. V gene TRBV29-1 combines with J gene TRBJ2-7; D remains ambiguous. Trimming took off 5 bases at V and 3 bases at J, with 11 bases between the two ends. The germline V gene has CDR1 SQVTM and CDR2 ANQGSEA. The CDR3 contains 12 residues.